This T cell receptor (beta chain) was obtained from a study of a mutant IDH1 vaccine in newly diagnosed glioma. The overall study: Treated patients comprised about 60% males and around 40% females, mean age roughly 43 years. Earlier therapy was either radiotherapy, temozolomide, or both, and most got both.

Germline V gene sequence: CDR1 MNHEY, CDR2 SMNVEV (reference sequence). The V end was cut by 1 base, the J end by 7 bases, with 10 bases between. The CDR3 has 14 amino acids. This clone was seen a few times. Assay used: immunoSEQ multiplex PCR; TCRdb lists only in-frame clones, some missing. The data show about 15,000 clones, with more than 80% seen just once and 7.5% to 9.5% held by the top ten. Described time point: baseline, week 1 (first vaccination visit). The treatment denotes: pre-vaccination baseline after standard-of-care therapy. There were new WHO grade 3 or 4 astrocytomas in the donors, and these were IDH1-mutant and ATRX-lost.

The chain recombines TRBV27 with TRBJ2-2, with D tentatively TRBD1 (5 bases). The receptor was derived from a middle-aged woman with glioma. Some clones in this sample may be carry-over from other donors' samples. The sequencing used PBMCs, collected from a glioma patient treated with radiotherapy, temozolomide or both. The CDR3 protein is CASSLFDSRGELFF. CDR3 in DNA: TGTGCCAGCAGTTTATTTGACAGCCGCGGGGAGCTGTTTTTT.